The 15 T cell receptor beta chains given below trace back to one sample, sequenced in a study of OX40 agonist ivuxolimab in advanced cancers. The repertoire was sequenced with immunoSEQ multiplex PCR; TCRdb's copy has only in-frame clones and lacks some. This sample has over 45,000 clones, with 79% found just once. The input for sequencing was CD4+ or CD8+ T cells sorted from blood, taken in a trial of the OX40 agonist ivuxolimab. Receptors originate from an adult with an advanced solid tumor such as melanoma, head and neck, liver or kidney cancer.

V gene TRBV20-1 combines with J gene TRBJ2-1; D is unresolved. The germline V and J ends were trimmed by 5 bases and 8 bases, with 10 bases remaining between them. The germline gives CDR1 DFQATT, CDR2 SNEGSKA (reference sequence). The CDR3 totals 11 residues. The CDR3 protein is CSAAPRDEQFF. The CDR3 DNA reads TGCAGTGCTGCCCCCCGAGATGAGCAGTTCTTC.

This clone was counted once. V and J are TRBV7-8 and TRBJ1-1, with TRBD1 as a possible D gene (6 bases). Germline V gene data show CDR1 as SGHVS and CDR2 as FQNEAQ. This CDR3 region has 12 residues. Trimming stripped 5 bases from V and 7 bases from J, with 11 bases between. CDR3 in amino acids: CASSPRGYEAFF. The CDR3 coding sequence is TGTGCCAGCAGCCCGAGGGGGTATGAAGCTTTCTTT. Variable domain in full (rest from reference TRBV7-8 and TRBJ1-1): GAGVSQSPRYKVAKRGQDVALRCDPISGHVSLFWYQQALGQGPEFLTYFQNEAQLDKSGLPSDRFFAERPEGSVSTLKIQRTQQEDSAVYLCASSPRGYEAFFGQGTRLTVV.

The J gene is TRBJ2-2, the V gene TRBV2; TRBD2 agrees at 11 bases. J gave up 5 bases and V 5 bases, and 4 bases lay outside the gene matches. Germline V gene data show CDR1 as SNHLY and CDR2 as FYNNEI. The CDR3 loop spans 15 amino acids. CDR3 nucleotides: TGTGCCAGCAGTAAACTAGCGGGAGAGACCGGGGAGCTGTTTTTT. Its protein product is CASSKLAGETGELFF.

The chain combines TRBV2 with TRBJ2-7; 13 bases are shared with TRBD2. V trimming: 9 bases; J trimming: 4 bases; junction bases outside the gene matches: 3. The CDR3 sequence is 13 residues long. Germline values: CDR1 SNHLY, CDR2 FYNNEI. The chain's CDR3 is CARGTSGKYEQYF. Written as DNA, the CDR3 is TGTGCCAGAGGGACTAGCGGGAAGTACGAGCAGTACTTC.

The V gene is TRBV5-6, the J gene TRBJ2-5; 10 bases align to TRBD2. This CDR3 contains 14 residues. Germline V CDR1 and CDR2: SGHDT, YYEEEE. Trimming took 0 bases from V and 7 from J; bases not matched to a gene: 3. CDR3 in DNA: TGTGCCAGCAGCTTGGAGCGGGGGGGCGCGACCCAGTACTTC. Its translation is CASSLERGGATQYF.

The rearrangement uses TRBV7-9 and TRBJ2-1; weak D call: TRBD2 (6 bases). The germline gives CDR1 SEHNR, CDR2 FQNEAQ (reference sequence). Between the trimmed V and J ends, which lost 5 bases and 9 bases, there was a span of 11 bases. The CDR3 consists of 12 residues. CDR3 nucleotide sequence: TGTGCCAGCAGCCGGGAGTCTTCTGAGCAGTTCTTC. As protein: CASSRESSEQFF.

The CDR3 loop reads CASSLDLGTEAFF. The CDR3 nucleotides read TGTGCCAGCAGCTTAGATTTGGGGACTGAAGCTTTCTTT. The J gene is TRBJ1-1, the V gene TRBV7-8; D is unresolved. The CDR3 runs 13 residues. CDR1 and CDR2 from the germline V gene are SGHVS and FQNEAQ. V dropped 1 base and J dropped 5 bases, with 8 bases sitting between them.

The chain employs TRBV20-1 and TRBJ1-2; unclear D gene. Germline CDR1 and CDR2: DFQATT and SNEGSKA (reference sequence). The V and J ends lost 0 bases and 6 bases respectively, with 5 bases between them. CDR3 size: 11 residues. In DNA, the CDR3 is TGCAGTGCTAGAGATCTTAATGGCTACACCTTC. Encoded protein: CSARDLNGYTF.

This CDR3 is CASSQGLAGDEEGVTQYF. The CDR3, as DNA: TGTGCCAGCAGCCAGGGACTAGCGGGAGACGAGGAGGGGGTGACCCAGTACTTC. The chain combines TRBV11-3 with TRBJ2-5; 14 positions match TRBD2. The trim removed 5 bases at V and 7 bases at J, leaving 15 bases unmatched. Germline V CDR1 and CDR2: SGHNT, YENEEA. The CDR3 consists of 18 residues.

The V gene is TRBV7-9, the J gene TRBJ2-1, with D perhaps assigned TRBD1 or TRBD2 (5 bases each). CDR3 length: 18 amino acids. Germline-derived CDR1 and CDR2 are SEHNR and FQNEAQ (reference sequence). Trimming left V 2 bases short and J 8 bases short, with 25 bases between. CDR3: CASSLPGLPGPTNHEQFF. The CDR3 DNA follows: TGTGCCAGCAGCTTACCAGGGCTCCCGGGACCAACCAACCATGAGCAGTTCTTC.

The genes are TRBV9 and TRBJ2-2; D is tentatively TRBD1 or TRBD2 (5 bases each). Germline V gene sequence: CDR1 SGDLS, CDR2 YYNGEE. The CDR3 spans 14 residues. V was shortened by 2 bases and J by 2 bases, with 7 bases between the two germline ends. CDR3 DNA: TGTGCCAGCAGCGTTGGGGGAAACACCGGGGAGCTGTTTTTT. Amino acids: CASSVGGNTGELFF.

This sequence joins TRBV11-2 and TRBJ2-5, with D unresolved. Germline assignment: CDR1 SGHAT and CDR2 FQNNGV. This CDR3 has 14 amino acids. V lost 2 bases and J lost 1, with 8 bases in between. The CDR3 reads CASSLIGVQETQYF. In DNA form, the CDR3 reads TGTGCCAGCAGCTTAATTGGAGTCCAAGAGACCCAGTACTTC.

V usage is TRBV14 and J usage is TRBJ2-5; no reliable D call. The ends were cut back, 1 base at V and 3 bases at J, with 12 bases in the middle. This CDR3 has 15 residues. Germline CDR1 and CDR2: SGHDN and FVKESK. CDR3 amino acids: CASSQVVSLEETQYF. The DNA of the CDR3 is TGTGCCAGCAGCCAAGTGGTCAGTTTAGAAGAGACCCAGTACTTC.

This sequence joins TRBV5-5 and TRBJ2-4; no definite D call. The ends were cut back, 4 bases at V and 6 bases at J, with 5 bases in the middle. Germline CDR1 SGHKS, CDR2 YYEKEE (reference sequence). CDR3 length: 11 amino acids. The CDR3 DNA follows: TGTGCCAGCAGCGTAAGAAACATTCAGTACTTC. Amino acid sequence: CASSVRNIQYF. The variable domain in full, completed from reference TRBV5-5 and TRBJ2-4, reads DAGVTQSPTHLIKTRGQQVTLRCSPISGHKSVSWYQQVLGQGPQFIFQYYEKEERGRGNFPDRFSARQFPNYSSELNVNALLLGDSALYLCASSVRNIQYFGAGTRLSVL.

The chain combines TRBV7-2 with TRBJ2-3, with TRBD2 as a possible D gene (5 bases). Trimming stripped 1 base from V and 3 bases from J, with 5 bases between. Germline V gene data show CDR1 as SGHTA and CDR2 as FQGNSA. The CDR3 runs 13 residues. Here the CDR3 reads CASSLGGTDTQYF. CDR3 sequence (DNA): TGTGCCAGCAGCTTAGGCGGGACAGATACGCAGTATTTT.